These 32 T cell receptor beta chains came from one sample sequenced in a study of blood T cell repertoires in COVID-19. Sequencing used immunoSEQ multiplex PCR; TCRdb keeps in-frame clones, though not all of them. The sample consists of around 130,000 clones, approximately 82% of them appearing once. The sample was peripheral blood. The receptor source for this set is a man in his forties with active or convalescent COVID-19.

This chain's CDR3 is CASRKGGNSNQPQHF. CDR3 sequence (DNA): TGTGCCAGCAGAAAAGGGGGAAATAGCAATCAGCCCCAGCATTTT. This chain links TRBV2 with TRBJ1-5; TRBD1 might be the D (6 bases). V shed 6 bases and J shed 0 bases, with 12 bases lying between them. This CDR3 is 15 amino acids long. The V gene's germline CDR1 is SNHLY and CDR2 FYNNEI.

The rearrangement joins TRBV2 to TRBJ2-1; 9 nucleotides match TRBD2. The germline gives CDR1 SNHLY, CDR2 FYNNEI. V trimming: 6 bases; J trimming: 2 bases; junction bases outside the gene matches: 2. The length of the CDR3 is 14 residues. CDR3 in amino acids: CASRVAGAYNEQFF. The DNA for the CDR3 is TGTGCCAGCAGGGTAGCGGGGGCCTACAATGAGCAGTTCTTC.

V gene TRBV4-2 combines with J gene TRBJ2-2; 12 bases line up with TRBD2. The J segment lost 6 bases and the V segment lost 0 bases, leaving 5 bases of the junction unmatched. The germline CDR1 and CDR2 sequences are LGHNA and YNFKEQ. CDR3 length: 17 residues. This CDR3 is CASSQELAGGPAGELFF. CDR3 bases: TGTGCCAGCAGCCAAGAGCTAGCGGGGGGGCCGGCCGGGGAGCTGTTTTTT.

This clone is a singleton in its sample. The chain combines TRBV4-1 with TRBJ2-3, with 7 bases that match TRBD1. CDR3 length: 16 residues. From germline, CDR1 is MGHRA and CDR2 YSYEKL. Losses at the gene ends were 5 bases for V and 4 bases for J; bases not matched to a gene: 12. This CDR3 is CASSTPGTDGPDTQYF. In nucleotides, the CDR3 is TGCGCCAGCAGCACCCCCGGGACAGACGGGCCAGATACGCAGTATTTT.

V gene TRBV5-1 combines with J gene TRBJ1-4; 9 bases agree with TRBD1. Germline V lookup: CDR1 SGHRS, CDR2 YFSETQ. CDR3 length: 13 residues. V gave up 7 bases and J gave up 8 bases; unmatched junction bases: 6. CDR3 loop: CASGTGGGEKLFF. The CDR3 DNA reads as TGCGCCAGCGGTACAGGGGGCGGGGAAAAACTGTTTTTT.

The chain combines TRBV19 with TRBJ2-7, with a possible D match to TRBD2 (7 bases). This CDR3 region has 15 residues. Trimming removed 1 base at V and 1 base at J, with 11 bases between. Germline loops: CDR1 LNHDA, CDR2 SQIVND (reference sequence). The CDR3: CASSIVRGQSYEQYF. Written as DNA, the CDR3 is TGTGCCAGTAGTATAGTGCGGGGGCAGTCCTACGAGCAGTACTTC.

The V and J genes are TRBV2 and TRBJ1-6; possibly TRBD1 for D (5 bases). The CDR3 covers 16 residues. The V gene's germline CDR1 is SNHLY and CDR2 FYNNEI. Trimming stripped 6 bases from V and 7 bases from J, with 19 bases between. CDR3 residues: CASSFEGAGLNSPLHF. The CDR3 DNA reads as TGTGCCAGCAGCTTCGAAGGGGCAGGGCTAAATTCACCCCTCCACTTT.

CDR3 sequence: CASSLIGDYGYTF. As DNA, the CDR3 is TGTGCCAGCAGCTTAATAGGAGACTATGGCTACACCTTC. The chain uses TRBV7-2 and TRBJ1-2; D remains ambiguous. CDR1 and CDR2 from the germline V gene are SGHTA and FQGNSA. This CDR3 region has 13 residues. V gave up 2 bases and J gave up 3 bases, with 7 bases separating them. The whole variable domain, remainder taken from reference TRBV7-2 and TRBJ1-2, is GAGVSQSPSNKVTEKGKDVELRCDPISGHTALYWYRQSLGQGLEFLIYFQGNSAPDKSGLPSDRFSAERTGGSVSTLTIQRTQQEDSAVYLCASSLIGDYGYTFGSGTRLTVV.

The CDR3 sequence is CASRLRGSSETQYF. The DNA for the CDR3 is TGTGCCAGCAGGCTCCGCGGCAGCTCGGAGACCCAGTACTTC. The chain joins TRBV6-5 to TRBJ2-5; D remains ambiguous. V was pared by 6 bases and J by 5 bases, with 16 bases between. From germline, CDR1 is MNHEY and CDR2 SVGAGI. The CDR3 contains 14 residues.

The genes are TRBV24-1 and TRBJ2-5; 7 nucleotides line up with TRBD1. The CDR3 spans 15 residues. CDR1 KGHDR and CDR2 SFDVKD come from the germline V gene. Germline trimming cut 1 base from V and 1 base from J; bases unmatched to any gene: 2. CDR3 region: CATSDLAGGQETQYF. The CDR3 region has the DNA TGTGCCACCAGTGATTTAGCAGGGGGCCAAGAGACCCAGTACTTC.

V is TRBV4-1 and J is TRBJ2-3; unclear D gene. Germline V gives CDR1 MGHRA, CDR2 YSYEKL. There are 12 residues in the CDR3. The V end was cut by 10 bases, the J end by 1 base, with 9 bases between. The CDR3 sequence: CATPPGTDTQYF. The CDR3 bases are TGCGCCACCCCCCCCGGCACAGATACGCAGTATTTT.

This clone was recorded only once. The chain recombines TRBV7-9 with TRBJ1-6; D not resolved. This CDR3 is 14 amino acids long. V shed 10 bases and J shed 5 bases, with 15 bases lying between them. Germline V gene sequence: CDR1 SEHNR, CDR2 FQNEAQ (reference sequence). The CDR3, as DNA: TGTGCCATACAGACGGGAGTGAATAATTCACCCCTCCACTTT. Translating gives CAIQTGVNNSPLHF. The complete variable domain, with remaining parts taken from reference TRBV7-9 and TRBJ1-6, reads DTGVSQNPRHKITKRGQNVTFRCDPISEHNRLYWYRQTLGQGPEFLTYFQNEAQLEKSRLLSDRFSAERPKGSFSTLEIQRTEQGDSAMYLCAIQTGVNNSPLHFGNGTRLTVT.

This clone was counted a single time. DNA for the CDR3: TGTGCCAGCAGTCCGGGACAGCCGAATTCACCCCTCCACTTT. Translating gives CASSPGQPNSPLHF. The chain joins TRBV27 to TRBJ1-6; TRBD1 aligns across 7 bases. CDR1 is MNHEY and CDR2 is SMNVEV in the germline V gene (reference sequence). This CDR3 has 14 residues. V lost 5 bases and J lost 7; bases outside the gene matches: 5.

Comments on this clone: Within the sample, other DNA sequences also encode this same CDR3. The chain couples TRBV3-1 (or the pseudogene TRBV3-2) to TRBJ1-4, with D uncertain. The CDR3 totals 15 residues. V lost 1 base to trimming and J lost 0 bases, with 6 bases between them. Germline-derived CDR1 and CDR2 are LGHDT and YNNKEL (reference sequence). CDR3 DNA: TGTGCCAGCAGCCAAGCGCGGACAACTAATGAAAAACTGTTTTTT. Translating it yields CASSQARTTNEKLFF.

The rearrangement links TRBV27 to TRBJ2-5, with 8 nucleotides matching TRBD1. Trimming removed 2 bases from V and 1 base from J; junction bases left unmatched: 3. This CDR3 has 15 amino acids. Germline loops: CDR1 MNHEY, CDR2 SMNVEV (reference sequence). Written as DNA, the CDR3 is TGTGCCAGCAGTTTACTAGGACAGGGCCAAGAGACCCAGTACTTC. Amino acid sequence: CASSLLGQGQETQYF.

This chain uses TRBV2 with TRBJ2-1; no reliable D call. CDR3 length: 10 residues. V lost 7 bases to trimming and J lost 7 bases, with 5 bases between them. The germline V gene has CDR1 SNHLY and CDR2 FYNNEI. CDR3 nucleotide sequence: TGTGCCAGCACCGAGAATGAGCAGTTCTTC. Translating it yields CASTENEQFF.

The chain employs TRBV5-3 and TRBJ2-7; D not resolved. TRBV5-3 is annotated as an ORF whose role is uncertain. V lost 4 bases to trimming and J lost 7 bases, with 6 bases between them. The CDR3 is 10 residues long. The CDR3 region has the DNA TGTGCCAGAAGCCCTTTGGAGCAGTACTTC. It specifies CARSPLEQYF.

This clone turned up a few times. The sample contains more than one DNA sequence encoding this CDR3. The rearrangement uses TRBV5-1 and TRBJ2-5; TRBD1 might be the D (5 bases). V lost 3 bases and J lost 2, with 11 bases in between. There are 14 residues in the CDR3. Germline V gives CDR1 SGHRS, CDR2 YFSETQ. This chain's CDR3 is CASSSGQPQETQYF. Here the CDR3 DNA reads TGCGCCAGCAGCTCCGGACAACCGCAAGAGACCCAGTACTTC.

This clone was observed a few times. The V call is TRBV10-1, the J call TRBJ1-5; D unclear. The germline V and J ends were trimmed by 2 bases and 7 bases, with 9 bases remaining between them. There are 13 residues in the CDR3. Germline V gives CDR1 WNHNN, CDR2 SYGVQD (reference sequence). CDR3: CASSEHSKQPQHF. The CDR3 DNA reads as TGCGCCAGCAGTGAGCACAGTAAACAGCCCCAGCATTTT.

The J gene is TRBJ2-7, the V gene TRBV7-3, with D perhaps TRBD2 (6 bases). The V gene lost 5 bases and the J gene lost 3 bases, with 14 bases spanning the gap. The CDR3 is made up of 14 amino acids. Per germline, CDR1 SGHTA and CDR2 FQGTGA. DNA of the CDR3: TGTGCCAGCAGCGTGGGGGGATATGGCTACGAGCAGTACTTC. Amino acid sequence: CASSVGGYGYEQYF.

This chain links TRBV5-1 with TRBJ1-2; D possibly corresponds to TRBD1 (5 bases). Germline V gene sequence: CDR1 SGHRS, CDR2 YFSETQ. The CDR3 sequence is 12 residues long. Trimming cost V 3 bases and J 12 bases, with 15 bases left between them. Here the CDR3 DNA reads TGCGCCAGCAGCTCCGGAGGGGAGGGAGACACCTTC. Protein sequence: CASSSGGEGDTF. Full variable domain (remainder filled in from reference TRBV5-1 and TRBJ1-2): KAGVTQTPRYLIKTRGQQVTLSCSPISGHRSVSWYQQTPGQGLQFLFEYFSETQRNKGNFPGRFSGRQFSNSRSEMNVSTLELGDSALYLCASSSGGEGDTFGSGTRLTVV.

The rearrangement uses TRBV30 and TRBJ2-5; TRBD2 agrees at 9 bases. CDR1 and CDR2 from the germline V gene are GTSNPN and SVGIG (reference sequence). J lost 5 bases, V lost 3 bases, and 7 bases had no gene match. The CDR3 covers 14 residues. In DNA, the CDR3 is TGTGCCTGGAGCGCGGGGGGGGGCGTGGAGACCCAGTACTTC. This codes for CAWSAGGGVETQYF. Variable domain in full (rest from reference TRBV30 and TRBJ2-5): SQTIHQWPATLVQPVGSPLSLECTVEGTSNPNLYWYRQAAGRGLQLLFYSVGIGQISSEVPQNLSASRPQDRQFILSSKKLLLSDSGFYLCAWSAGGGVETQYFGPGTRLLVL.

Only a few counts were recorded for this clone. The chain joins TRBV28 to TRBJ2-1, with TRBD2 as a possible D gene (5 bases). The V and J ends lost 8 bases and 2 bases respectively, with 7 bases between them. The germline V gene encodes CDR1 MDHEN and CDR2 SYDVKM. This CDR3 contains 12 residues. CDR3 sequence (DNA): TGTGCCAGCGGGCGGGCCTACAATGAGCAGTTCTTC. Translating it yields CASGRAYNEQFF.

The chain uses TRBV7-9 and TRBJ2-5; D is possibly TRBD2 (6 bases). V was shortened by 5 bases and J by 2 bases, with 12 bases between the two germline ends. Germline V gene sequence: CDR1 SEHNR, CDR2 FQNEAQ (reference sequence). This CDR3 region has 14 residues. Here the CDR3 reads CASSPGTAQETQYF. For the CDR3, the DNA is TGTGCCAGCAGCCCCGGGACTGCGCAAGAGACCCAGTACTTC.

This clone was counted many times. The chain uses TRBV29-1 and TRBJ1-2, with 12 bases aligning to TRBD1. Germline assignment: CDR1 SQVTM and CDR2 ANQGSEA. This CDR3 has 15 amino acids. V shed 3 bases, J shed 4 bases, and the junction held 6 bases outside the gene matches. The CDR3 bases are TGCAGCGTTGACCCGGGACAGGGGGCCTCCTATGGCTACACCTTC. Protein product: CSVDPGQGASYGYTF.

The chain recombines TRBV19 with TRBJ1-2; 7 nucleotides align to TRBD1. The CDR3 sequence is 15 residues long. CDR1 LNHDA and CDR2 SQIVND come from the germline V gene (reference sequence). The V gene end was trimmed by 3 bases and the J gene end by 8 bases; junction bases not matched to a gene: 12. CDR3 nucleotide sequence: TGTGCCAGTAGTATTGAGAAAGACAGGGTTCAGGGCTACACCTTC. Its translation is CASSIEKDRVQGYTF.

This sequence joins TRBV29-1 and TRBJ2-3; D is unresolved. The CDR3 has 10 residues. Germline V gene sequence: CDR1 SQVTM, CDR2 ANQGSEA. V was pared by 3 bases and J by 7 bases, with 5 bases between. The CDR3 loop is CSVDQNTQYF. The CDR3 bases are TGCAGCGTTGACCAGAATACGCAGTATTTT.

This chain uses TRBV30 with TRBJ1-2; D ambiguous. The CDR3 runs 11 residues. Germline CDR1 reads GTSNPN; CDR2 reads SVGIG (reference sequence). The germline V and J ends were trimmed by 2 bases and 8 bases, with 9 bases remaining between them. CDR3 residues: CAWSHRWGYTF. The CDR3 DNA reads as TGTGCCTGGAGTCACAGATGGGGCTACACCTTC. The full variable domain, with the rest looked up from reference TRBV30 and TRBJ1-2, is SQTIHQWPATLVQPVGSPLSLECTVEGTSNPNLYWYRQAAGRGLQLLFYSVGIGQISSEVPQNLSASRPQDRQFILSSKKLLLSDSGFYLCAWSHRWGYTFGSGTRLTVV.

The CDR3 loop is CASSRSGTSYNEQYF. In DNA, the CDR3 is TGTGCCAGCAGCCGGTCCGGGACTAGCTATAACGAGCAGTACTTC. This chain joins TRBV7-2 and TRBJ2-7, with 9 bases lining up with TRBD2. Germline assignment: CDR1 SGHTA and CDR2 FQGNSA. The junction had 10 bases not matched to a gene; V was cut back by 5 bases and J by 5 bases. The CDR3 is 15 amino acids.

The gene calls are TRBV6-5 and TRBJ1-1; D is ambiguous. This CDR3 is built from 14 residues. From germline, CDR1 is MNHEY and CDR2 SVGAGI. The V end lost 6 bases, the J end lost 1 base, and 12 bases lay between the germline ends. This chain's CDR3 is CASSLTGSNTEAFF. The CDR3, as DNA: TGTGCCAGCAGCTTGACGGGGTCGAACACTGAAGCTTTCTTT.

The genes are TRBV6-1 and TRBJ2-1; D is perhaps TRBD2 (6 bases). CDR3 length: 15 residues. Germline-derived CDR1 and CDR2 are MNHNS and SASEGT. V gave up 3 bases and J gave up 6 bases, with 15 bases separating them. The CDR3 region is CASSDRDQRVNEQFF. DNA of the CDR3: TGTGCCAGCAGTGACCGGGACCAGCGGGTCAATGAGCAGTTCTTC.

The chain carries TRBV7-8 and TRBJ1-1; 12 nucleotides match TRBD1. Germline CDR1 reads SGHVS; CDR2 reads FQNEAQ. There are 15 residues in the CDR3. The V gene end was trimmed by 10 bases and the J gene end by 3 bases; junction bases not matched to a gene: 9. CDR3 sequence reads: CATGDRGREDTEAFF. DNA of the CDR3: TGTGCCACGGGGGACAGGGGGCGTGAGGACACTGAAGCTTTCTTT. Full variable domain (missing parts from reference TRBV7-8 and TRBJ1-1): GAGVSQSPRYKVAKRGQDVALRCDPISGHVSLFWYQQALGQGPEFLTYFQNEAQLDKSGLPSDRFFAERPEGSVSTLKIQRTQQEDSAVYLCATGDRGREDTEAFFGQGTRLTVV.